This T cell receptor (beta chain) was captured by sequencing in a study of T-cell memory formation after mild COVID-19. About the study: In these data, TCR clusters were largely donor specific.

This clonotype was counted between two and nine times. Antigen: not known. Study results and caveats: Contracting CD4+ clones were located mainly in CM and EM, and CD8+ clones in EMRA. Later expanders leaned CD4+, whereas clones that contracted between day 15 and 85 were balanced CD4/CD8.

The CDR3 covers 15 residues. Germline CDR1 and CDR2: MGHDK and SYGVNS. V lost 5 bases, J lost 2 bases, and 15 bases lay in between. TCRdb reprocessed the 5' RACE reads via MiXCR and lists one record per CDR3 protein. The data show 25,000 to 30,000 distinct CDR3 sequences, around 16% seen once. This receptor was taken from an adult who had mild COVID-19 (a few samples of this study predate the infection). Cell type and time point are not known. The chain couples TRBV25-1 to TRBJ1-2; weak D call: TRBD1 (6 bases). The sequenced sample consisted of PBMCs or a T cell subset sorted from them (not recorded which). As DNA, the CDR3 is TGTGCCAGCAGTTTCCCTAGGGGGGAAAACTATGGCTACACCTTC. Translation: CASSFPRGENYGYTF.